A single T cell receptor (beta chain) is shown here with its context. Its antigen remains unidentified. This record comes from a study of shared clonotypes between healthy human individuals. Study-wide results and limits: Clonotype sharing among the donors was expected to vary with sequencing depth.

Here immunoSEQ multiplex PCR was the method, and the copy in TCRdb shows in-frame clones only, minus some. This table has roughly 2,300,000 clones, 80% to 95% appearing once. The CDR3 is 14 residues long. Trimming removed 6 bases from V and 5 bases from J, with 15 bases in between. CDR1 and CDR2 (germline): LNHDA, SQIVND (reference sequence). This chain uses TRBV19 with TRBJ2-3, with D perhaps TRBD1 or TRBD2 (5 bases each). The sequence derives from a man aged 18 to 30 in good health. Some clones in this sample may be carry-over from other donors' samples. Sequencing was performed on naive CD4+ T cells from PBMCs. Subset: CD45RA+ positively selected. The CDR3 DNA reads as TGTGCCAGTAGATCCGGGGCAGGAGGAGATACGCAGTATTTT. It translates to CASRSGAGGDTQYF. Full variable domain (rest looked up from reference TRBV19 and TRBJ2-3): DGGITQSPKYLFRKEGQNVTLSCEQNLNHDAMYWYRQDPGQGLRLIYYSQIVNDFQKGDIAEGYSVSREKKESFPLTVTSAQKNPTAFYLCASRSGAGGDTQYFGPGTRLTVL.